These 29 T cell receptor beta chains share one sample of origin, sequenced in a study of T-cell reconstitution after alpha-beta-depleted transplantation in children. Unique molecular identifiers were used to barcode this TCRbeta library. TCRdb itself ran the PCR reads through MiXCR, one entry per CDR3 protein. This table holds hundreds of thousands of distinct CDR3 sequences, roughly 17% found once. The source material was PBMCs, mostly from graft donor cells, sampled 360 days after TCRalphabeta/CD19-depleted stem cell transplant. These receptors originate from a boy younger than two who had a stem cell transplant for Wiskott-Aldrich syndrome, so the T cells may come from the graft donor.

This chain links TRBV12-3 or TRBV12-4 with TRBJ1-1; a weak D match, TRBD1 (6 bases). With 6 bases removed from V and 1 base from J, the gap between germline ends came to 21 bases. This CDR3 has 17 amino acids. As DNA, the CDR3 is TGTGCCAGCAGCCTGTCTTTTTACAGGGATCCGAACACTGAAGCTTTCTTT. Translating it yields CASSLSFYRDPNTEAFF.

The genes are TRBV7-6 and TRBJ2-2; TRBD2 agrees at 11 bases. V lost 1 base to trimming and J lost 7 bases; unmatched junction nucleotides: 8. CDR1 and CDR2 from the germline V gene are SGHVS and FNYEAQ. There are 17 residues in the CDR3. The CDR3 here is CASSLEVLAGVVGELFF. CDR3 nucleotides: TGTGCCAGCAGCTTAGAAGTACTAGCGGGAGTGGTCGGGGAGCTGTTTTTT. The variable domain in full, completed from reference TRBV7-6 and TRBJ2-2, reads GAGVSQSPRYKVTKRGQDVALRCDPISGHVSLYWYRQALGQGPEFLTYFNYEAQQDKSGLPNDRFSAERPEGSISTLTIQRTEQRDSAMYRCASSLEVLAGVVGELFFGEGSRLTVL.

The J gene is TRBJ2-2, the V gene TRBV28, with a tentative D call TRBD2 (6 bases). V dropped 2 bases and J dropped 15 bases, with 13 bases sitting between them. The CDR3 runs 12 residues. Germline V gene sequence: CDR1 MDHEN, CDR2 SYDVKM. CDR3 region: CASSLPGRRVFF. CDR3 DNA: TGTGCCAGCAGTTTACCGGGGCGGAGGGTGTTTTTT.

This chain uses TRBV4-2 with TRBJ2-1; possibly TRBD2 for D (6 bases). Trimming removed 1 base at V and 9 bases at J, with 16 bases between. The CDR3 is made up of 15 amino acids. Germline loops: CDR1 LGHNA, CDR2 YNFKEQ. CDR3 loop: CASSQGGAGRSEQFF. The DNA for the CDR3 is TGTGCCAGCAGCCAAGGGGGTGCGGGGCGCTCTGAGCAGTTCTTC.

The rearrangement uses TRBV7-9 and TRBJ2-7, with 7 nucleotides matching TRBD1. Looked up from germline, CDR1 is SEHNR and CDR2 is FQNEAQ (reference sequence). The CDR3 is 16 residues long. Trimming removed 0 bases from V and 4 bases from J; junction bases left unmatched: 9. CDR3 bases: TGTGCCAGCAGCTTAGCCCTGACAGGGCCTGGGTACGAGCAGTACTTC. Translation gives CASSLALTGPGYEQYF.

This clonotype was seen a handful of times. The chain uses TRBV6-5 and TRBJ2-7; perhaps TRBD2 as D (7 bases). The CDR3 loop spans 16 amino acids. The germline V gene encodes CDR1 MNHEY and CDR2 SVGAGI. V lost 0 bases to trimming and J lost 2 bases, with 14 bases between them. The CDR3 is CASSYSTGGATYEQYF. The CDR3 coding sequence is TGTGCCAGCAGTTACTCGACGGGGGGCGCGACCTACGAGCAGTACTTC.

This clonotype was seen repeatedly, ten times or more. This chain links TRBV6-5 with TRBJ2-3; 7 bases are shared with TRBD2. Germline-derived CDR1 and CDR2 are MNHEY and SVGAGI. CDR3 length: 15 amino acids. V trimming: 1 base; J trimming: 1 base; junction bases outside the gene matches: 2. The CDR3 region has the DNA TGTGCCAGCAGTTACTTGGGAGGGGGCACAGATACGCAGTATTTT. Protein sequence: CASSYLGGGTDTQYF.

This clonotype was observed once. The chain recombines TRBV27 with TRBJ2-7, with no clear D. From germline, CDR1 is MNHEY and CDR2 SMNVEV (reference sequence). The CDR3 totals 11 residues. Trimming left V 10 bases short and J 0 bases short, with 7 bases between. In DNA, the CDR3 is TGTGCCACCCGAGACTCCTACGAGCAGTACTTC. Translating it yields CATRDSYEQYF.

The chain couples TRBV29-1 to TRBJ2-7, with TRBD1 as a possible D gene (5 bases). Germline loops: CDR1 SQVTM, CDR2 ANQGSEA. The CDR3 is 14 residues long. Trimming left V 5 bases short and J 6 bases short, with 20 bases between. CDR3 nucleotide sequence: TGCAGCGTTCACGATTTGGATGGGGCTTCCGAGCAGTACTTC. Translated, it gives CSVHDLDGASEQYF.

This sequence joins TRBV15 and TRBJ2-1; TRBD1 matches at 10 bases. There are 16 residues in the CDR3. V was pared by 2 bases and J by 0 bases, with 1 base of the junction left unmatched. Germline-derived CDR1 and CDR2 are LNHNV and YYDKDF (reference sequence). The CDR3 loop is CATSRRTGGSYNEQFF. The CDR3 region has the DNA TGTGCCACCAGCAGACGGACAGGGGGCTCCTACAATGAGCAGTTCTTC.

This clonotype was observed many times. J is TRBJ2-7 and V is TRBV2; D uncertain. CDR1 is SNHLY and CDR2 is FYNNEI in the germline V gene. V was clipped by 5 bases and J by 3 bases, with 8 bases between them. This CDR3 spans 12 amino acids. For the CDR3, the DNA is TGTGCCAGCAGTCGATCTCTCTACGAGCAGTACTTC. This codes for CASSRSLYEQYF.

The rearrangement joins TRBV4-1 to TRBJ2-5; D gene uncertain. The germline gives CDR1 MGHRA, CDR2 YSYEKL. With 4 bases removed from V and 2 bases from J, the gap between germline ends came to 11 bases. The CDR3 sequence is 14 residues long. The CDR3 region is CASSPQVLQETQYF. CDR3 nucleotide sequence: TGCGCCAGCAGCCCTCAGGTTCTTCAAGAGACCCAGTACTTC.

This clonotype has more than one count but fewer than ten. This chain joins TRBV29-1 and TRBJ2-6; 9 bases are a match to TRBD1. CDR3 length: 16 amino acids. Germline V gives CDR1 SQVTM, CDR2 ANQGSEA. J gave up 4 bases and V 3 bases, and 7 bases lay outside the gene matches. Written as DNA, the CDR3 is TGCAGCGTTGATGTGGGACAGGGACCCGGGGCCAACGTCCTGACTTTC. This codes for CSVDVGQGPGANVLTF.

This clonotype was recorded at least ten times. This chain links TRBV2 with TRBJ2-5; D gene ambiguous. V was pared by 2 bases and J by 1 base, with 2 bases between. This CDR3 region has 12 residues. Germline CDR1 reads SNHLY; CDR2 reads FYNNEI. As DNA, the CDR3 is TGTGCCAGCAGTGAAACCCAAGAGACCCAGTACTTC. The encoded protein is CASSETQETQYF.

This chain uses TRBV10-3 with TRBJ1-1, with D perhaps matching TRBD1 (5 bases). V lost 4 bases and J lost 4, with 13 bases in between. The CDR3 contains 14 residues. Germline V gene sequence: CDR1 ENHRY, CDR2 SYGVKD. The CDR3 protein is CAISVGDGSTEAFF. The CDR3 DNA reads TGTGCCATCAGTGTAGGGGACGGAAGCACTGAAGCTTTCTTT.

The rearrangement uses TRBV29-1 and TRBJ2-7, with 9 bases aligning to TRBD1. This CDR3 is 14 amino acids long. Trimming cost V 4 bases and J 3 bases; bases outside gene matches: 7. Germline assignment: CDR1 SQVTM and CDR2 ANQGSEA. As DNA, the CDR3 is TGCAGCGTTGGGGGACAGGGTACGGACTACGAGCAGTACTTC. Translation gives CSVGGQGTDYEQYF.

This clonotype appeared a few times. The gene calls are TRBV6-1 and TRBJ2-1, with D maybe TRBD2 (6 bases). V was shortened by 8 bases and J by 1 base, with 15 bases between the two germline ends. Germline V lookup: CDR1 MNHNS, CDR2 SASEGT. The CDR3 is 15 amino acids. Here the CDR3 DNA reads TGTGCCAGCGGACTCAATCGGGGGTCCTACAATGAGCAGTTCTTC. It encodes CASGLNRGSYNEQFF.

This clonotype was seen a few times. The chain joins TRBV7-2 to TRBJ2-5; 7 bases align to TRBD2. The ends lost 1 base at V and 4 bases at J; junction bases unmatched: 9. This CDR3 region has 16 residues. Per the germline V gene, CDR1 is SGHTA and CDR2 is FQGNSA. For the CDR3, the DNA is TGTGCCAGCAGCTTAGGAGAACTAGCGTTTGGAGAGACCCAGTACTTC. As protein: CASSLGELAFGETQYF.

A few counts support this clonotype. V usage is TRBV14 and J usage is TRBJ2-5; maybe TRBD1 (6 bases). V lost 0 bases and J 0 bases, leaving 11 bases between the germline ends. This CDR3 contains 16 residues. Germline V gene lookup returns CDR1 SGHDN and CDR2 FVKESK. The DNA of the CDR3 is TGTGCCAGCAGCCAAGATAGAGGGGGTCACCAAGAGACCCAGTACTTC. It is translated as CASSQDRGGHQETQYF.

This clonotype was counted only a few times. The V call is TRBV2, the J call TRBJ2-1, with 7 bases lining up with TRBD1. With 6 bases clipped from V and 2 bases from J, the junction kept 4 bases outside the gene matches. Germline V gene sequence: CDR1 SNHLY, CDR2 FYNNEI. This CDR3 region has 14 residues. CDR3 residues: CASRGTEPYNEQFF. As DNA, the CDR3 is TGTGCCAGCAGGGGGACAGAACCCTACAATGAGCAGTTCTTC.

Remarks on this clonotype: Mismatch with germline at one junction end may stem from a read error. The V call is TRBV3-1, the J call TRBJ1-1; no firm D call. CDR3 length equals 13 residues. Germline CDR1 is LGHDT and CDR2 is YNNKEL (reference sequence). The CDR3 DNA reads TGTGCCAGCAGCCAAGGAGGCGGCGCTGAAGCTCTCTTT. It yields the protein CASSQGGGAEALF.

The CDR3 bases are TGCGCCAGCAGCTTCAATAGCGGGAGCGGCACAGATACGCAGTATTTT. Protein sequence: CASSFNSGSGTDTQYF. This chain uses TRBV5-1 with TRBJ2-3; 9 nucleotides agree with TRBD2. This CDR3 spans 16 amino acids. Unmatched junction bases numbered 5, after V lost 2 bases and J lost 1 base. Germline lookup yields CDR1 SGHRS and CDR2 YFSETQ.

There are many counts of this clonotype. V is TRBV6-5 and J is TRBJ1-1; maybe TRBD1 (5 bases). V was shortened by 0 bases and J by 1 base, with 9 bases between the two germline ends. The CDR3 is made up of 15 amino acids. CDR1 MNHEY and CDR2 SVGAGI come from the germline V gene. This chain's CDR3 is CASSYSTRANTEAFF. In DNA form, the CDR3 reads TGTGCCAGCAGTTACTCGACCAGGGCGAACACTGAAGCTTTCTTT.

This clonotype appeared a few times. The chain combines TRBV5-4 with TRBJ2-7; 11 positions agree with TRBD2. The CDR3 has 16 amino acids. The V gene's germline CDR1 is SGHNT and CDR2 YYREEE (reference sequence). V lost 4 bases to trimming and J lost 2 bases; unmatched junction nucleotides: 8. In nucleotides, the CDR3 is TGTGCCAGCAGCCGAGGGACTAGCGGTCCCACCTACGAGCAGTACTTC. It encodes CASSRGTSGPTYEQYF.

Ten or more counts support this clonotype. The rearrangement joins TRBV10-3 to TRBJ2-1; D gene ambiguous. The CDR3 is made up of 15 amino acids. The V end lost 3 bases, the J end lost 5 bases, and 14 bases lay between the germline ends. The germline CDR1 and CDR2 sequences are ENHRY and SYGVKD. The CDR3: CAISDPPIDNNEQFF. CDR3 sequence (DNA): TGTGCCATCAGTGATCCCCCGATAGATAACAATGAGCAGTTCTTC.

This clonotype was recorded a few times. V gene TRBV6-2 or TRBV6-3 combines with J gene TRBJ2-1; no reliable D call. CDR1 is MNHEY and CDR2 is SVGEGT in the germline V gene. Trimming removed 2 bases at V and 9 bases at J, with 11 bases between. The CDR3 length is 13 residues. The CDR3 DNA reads TGTGCCAGCAGTTACCGGCTAGAAGGTGAGCAGTTCTTC. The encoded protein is CASSYRLEGEQFF.

DNA for the CDR3: TGTGCCAGCAGCCATTATTCAGCCAAAAACATTCAGTACTTC. Amino acids: CASSHYSAKNIQYF. The J gene is TRBJ2-4, the V gene TRBV3-1; D is unclear. V was shortened by 3 bases and J by 0 bases, with 6 bases between the two germline ends. The CDR3 loop spans 14 amino acids. Germline V CDR1 and CDR2: LGHDT, YNNKEL (reference sequence).

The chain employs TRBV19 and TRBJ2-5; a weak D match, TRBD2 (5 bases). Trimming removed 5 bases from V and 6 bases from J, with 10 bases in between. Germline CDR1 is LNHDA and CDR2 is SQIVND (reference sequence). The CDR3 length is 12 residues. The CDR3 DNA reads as TGTGCCAGTAGTGAGCCGGGGAAGACCCAGTACTTC. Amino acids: CASSEPGKTQYF.

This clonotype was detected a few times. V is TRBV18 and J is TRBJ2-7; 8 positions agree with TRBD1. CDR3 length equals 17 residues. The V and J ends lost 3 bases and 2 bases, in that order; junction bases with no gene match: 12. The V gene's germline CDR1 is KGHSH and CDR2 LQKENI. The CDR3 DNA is TGTGCCAGCTCACCCAAGGGTGGACAGGGAGTGGCCTACGAGCAGTACTTC. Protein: CASSPKGGQGVAYEQYF.